These 9 T cell receptor beta chains share one sample of origin, sequenced in a study of T cell responses to AZD1222 COVID-19 vaccine (dated by TCRdb to the early 2020s). This specimen's time point label, per the study, means: about 28 days (+/-7) after the second vaccine dose. Library prep was done by the immunoSEQ multiplex PCR assay. What TCRdb holds here is the immuneACCESS table cut down to in-frame rearrangements. Part of the clones is not present; checked against another copy, under half of the missing clones reflect an unresolved V gene, and the others are unexplained. This sample comprises over 130,000 clones, about 94% of them detected only once. The ten largest clones add up to approximately 3.7% of the sample. The sequences come from peripheral blood, collected 28 days after the second AZD1222 dose. The receptors here all came from an adult who received the AZD1222 COVID-19 vaccine.

The chain recombines TRBV7-9 with TRBJ2-7, with TRBD2 as a possible D gene (6 bases). The CDR3 runs 14 residues. The germline gives CDR1 SEHNR, CDR2 FQNEAQ (reference sequence). V gave up 5 bases and J gave up 0 bases, with 11 bases separating them. CDR3 sequence (DNA): TGTGCCAGCAGCCCCGGGGGAAGCTCCTACGAGCAGTACTTC. It yields the protein CASSPGGSSYEQYF.

The genes are TRBV27 and TRBJ1-1; TRBD1 aligns across 8 bases. Trimming at V came to 6 bases and at J to 1 base, leaving 4 bases not matched to a gene. The CDR3 consists of 14 residues. From germline, CDR1 is MNHEY and CDR2 SMNVEV (reference sequence). CDR3 DNA: TGTGCCAGCAGGTCCGGGACAGGGAACACTGAAGCTTTCTTT. This translates into CASRSGTGNTEAFF.

V is TRBV28 and J is TRBJ1-1; D not certain. The CDR3 length is 12 residues. Germline loops: CDR1 MDHEN, CDR2 SYDVKM. V lost 2 bases and J 9 bases, leaving 10 bases between the germline ends. CDR3 bases: TGTGCCAGCAGTTTACAGGCCAATAAAGCTTTCTTT. Protein product: CASSLQANKAFF.

This chain links TRBV28 with TRBJ2-7, with a tentative D call TRBD1 (5 bases). Trimming removed 4 bases at V and 0 bases at J, with 13 bases between. Germline values: CDR1 MDHEN, CDR2 SYDVKM. The CDR3 totals 15 residues. The CDR3 sequence: CASSSRSRASYEQYF. CDR3 nucleotide sequence: TGTGCCAGCAGTTCGAGGAGCAGGGCCTCCTACGAGCAGTACTTC. Variable domain in full (rest from reference TRBV28 and TRBJ2-7): DVKVTQSSRYLVKRTGEKVFLECVQDMDHENMFWYRQDPGLGLRLIYFSYDVKMKEKGDIPEGYSVSREKKERFSLILESASTNQTSMYLCASSSRSRASYEQYFGPGTRLTVT.

The chain combines TRBV6-6 with TRBJ2-7, with 8 bases that match TRBD2. CDR3 length equals 13 residues. Germline values: CDR1 MNHNY, CDR2 SVGAGI (reference sequence). The ends lost 6 bases at V and 2 bases at J; junction bases unmatched: 3. CDR3 in amino acids: CASRAGRAYEQYF. CDR3 nucleotides: TGTGCCAGCAGGGCCGGGAGGGCCTACGAGCAGTACTTC.

The V and J genes are TRBV11-2 and TRBJ1-2, with D tentatively TRBD1 (6 bases). Germline V lookup: CDR1 SGHAT, CDR2 FQNNGV. Trimming took 1 base from V and 9 from J, leaving 18 bases between them. The CDR3 is 15 residues long. This CDR3 is CASSLGKGGFRSYTF. In nucleotides, the CDR3 is TGTGCCAGCAGCTTAGGGAAGGGGGGTTTCCGTAGCTACACCTTC.

The CDR3 protein is CASSQDGVATNEKLFF. CDR3 DNA: TGCGCCAGCAGCCAAGATGGGGTTGCAACTAATGAAAAACTGTTTTTT. The V gene is TRBV4-3, the J gene TRBJ1-4; D call uncertain. The CDR3 has 16 amino acids. V lost 0 bases, J lost 0 bases, and 8 bases lay in between. The germline CDR1 and CDR2 sequences are LGHNA and YSLEER.

J is TRBJ1-1 and V is TRBV9, with D possibly being TRBD1 (6 bases). Trimming took off 4 bases at V and 3 bases at J, with 16 bases between the two ends. Germline V lookup: CDR1 SGDLS, CDR2 YYNGEE. CDR3 length: 15 amino acids. The CDR3 DNA reads TGTGCCAGCAGCATAAGGACAGATGGGTACACTGAAGCTTTCTTT. Its translation is CASSIRTDGYTEAFF. The variable domain in full, completed from reference TRBV9 and TRBJ1-1, reads DSGVTQTPKHLITATGQRVTLRCSPRSGDLSVYWYQQSLDQGLQFLIQYYNGEERAKGNILERFSAQQFPDLHSELNLSSLELGDSALYFCASSIRTDGYTEAFFGQGTRLTVV.

The sample holds one count of this clone. The chain employs TRBV5-6 and TRBJ2-1; D gene ambiguous. There are 14 residues in the CDR3. The V end was cut by 4 bases, the J end by 6 bases, with 14 bases between. From germline, CDR1 is SGHDT and CDR2 YYEEEE. In DNA, the CDR3 is TGTGCCAGCAGCCCCGGGTCCTGGGGCAATGAGCAGTTCTTC. It translates to CASSPGSWGNEQFF.